One and the same sample provided the 23 T cell receptor beta chains below, sequenced in a study of T-cell memory formation after mild COVID-19. From the 5' RACE reads, TCRdb called clonotypes with MiXCR, one entry per CDR3 protein. The sample records hundreds of thousands of distinct CDR3 sequences, 15% to 20% being singletons. Sequencing was carried out using PBMCs or a T cell subset sorted from them (not recorded which). Every receptor here comes from an adult woman who had mild COVID-19 (a few samples of this study predate the infection). Cell type and time point are not known.

This clonotype was seen a few times. The chain is built from TRBV10-1 and TRBJ1-5; no clear D gene. Germline lookup yields CDR1 WNHNN and CDR2 SYGVQD (reference sequence). With 6 bases removed from V and 10 bases from J, the gap between germline ends came to 13 bases. CDR3 length equals 12 residues. The CDR3 coding sequence is TGCGCCAGCAGCGATGGGTCTCGTCCCCAGCATTTT. Its translation: CASSDGSRPQHF.

This clonotype was seen a few times. The chain uses TRBV12-3 or TRBV12-4 and TRBJ2-3; 8 bases are a match to TRBD2. This CDR3 is 15 amino acids long. V gave up 5 bases and J gave up 7 bases; unmatched junction bases: 11. In nucleotides, the CDR3 is TGTGCCAGCAGTCGCTCGGGGGGGCGGACAAATACGCAGTATTTT. Its protein product is CASSRSGGRTNTQYF.

In its sample, this clonotype was seen a few times. The rearrangement uses TRBV19 and TRBJ2-4; TRBD2 matches at 9 bases. Germline CDR1 and CDR2: LNHDA and SQIVND (reference sequence). This CDR3 contains 17 residues. V trimming: 3 bases; J trimming: 4 bases; junction bases outside the gene matches: 10. The CDR3 DNA reads as TGTGCCAGTAGTATTGAGGGTCCTAGCGGGATAAAAAACATTCAGTACTTC. Protein: CASSIEGPSGIKNIQYF.

This clonotype was picked up a small number of times. In DNA form, the CDR3 reads TGTGCCAGCAGTTTATTTCCGGGGCGCGGTGATCAGCCCCAGCATTTT. As protein: CASSLFPGRGDQPQHF. This chain joins TRBV27 and TRBJ1-5, with D maybe TRBD1 (5 bases). CDR1 and CDR2 (germline): MNHEY, SMNVEV (reference sequence). V lost 1 base to trimming and J lost 5 bases, with 15 bases between them. This CDR3 spans 16 amino acids.

This clonotype occurred a few times. This rearrangement joins TRBV7-2 to TRBJ1-2, with unresolved D. CDR3 length equals 14 residues. The germline V gene encodes CDR1 SGHTA and CDR2 FQGNSA. V was trimmed by 4 bases and J by 7 bases, leaving 16 bases between them. The CDR3 loop is CASSYKGRHGGYTF. The CDR3 coding sequence is TGTGCCAGCAGCTACAAGGGCAGGCACGGTGGCTACACCTTC. The whole variable domain, filled in from reference TRBV7-2 and TRBJ1-2, reads GAGVSQSPSNKVTEKGKDVELRCDPISGHTALYWYRQSLGQGLEFLIYFQGNSAPDKSGLPSDRFSAERTGGSVSTLTIQRTQQEDSAVYLCASSYKGRHGGYTFGSGTRLTVV.

In this sample, this clonotype turned up a few times. V and J are TRBV18 and TRBJ1-1, with a tentative D call TRBD1 (6 bases). Trimming cost V 3 bases and J 8 bases, with 16 bases left between them. The CDR3 contains 14 residues. Looked up from germline, CDR1 is KGHSH and CDR2 is LQKENI. The DNA of the CDR3 is TGTGCCAGCTCACCCTTCGGACAGATTAACGAAGCTTTCTTT. It encodes CASSPFGQINEAFF.

The J gene is TRBJ2-3, the V gene TRBV7-2; the match to TRBD2 covers 8 bases. Germline CDR1 reads SGHTA; CDR2 reads FQGNSA. V trimming: 4 bases; J trimming: 4 bases; junction bases outside the gene matches: 7. The CDR3 sequence is 15 residues long. CDR3 DNA: TGTGCCAGCAGCTCGTCTTGGCGGGAGGCAGATACGCAGTATTTT. Translation gives CASSSSWREADTQYF.

The CDR3 region has the DNA TGTGCCAGCAGTCGGGGACAGGGGGTCAGGGGCTACACCTTC. Translated, it gives CASSRGQGVRGYTF. The chain has TRBV6-5 and TRBJ1-2, with 11 bases fitting TRBD1. The CDR3 runs 14 residues. V shed 5 bases and J 8 bases; nucleotides not matched to a gene: 7. Per the germline V gene, CDR1 is MNHEY and CDR2 is SVGAGI.

Only a few counts were recorded for this clonotype. V usage is TRBV24-1 and J usage is TRBJ1-5; D is undetermined. Trimming cost V 5 bases and J 2 bases, with 6 bases left between them. The CDR3 consists of 13 residues. Looked up from germline, CDR1 is KGHDR and CDR2 is SFDVKD. CDR3 residues: CATSADGNQPQHF. The CDR3 nucleotides are TGTGCCACCAGTGCGGACGGCAATCAGCCCCAGCATTTT.

The V and J genes are TRBV29-1 and TRBJ2-2, with TRBD2 matching over 8 bases. After removal of 4 bases from V and 5 bases from J, the junction contained 9 bases not matched to a gene. This CDR3 has 15 residues. Germline CDR1 is SQVTM and CDR2 is ANQGSEA. DNA for the CDR3: TGCAGCGTTGTCCGGCGGGGGGTAGAAACCGGGGAGCTGTTTTTT. Translating gives CSVVRRGVETGELFF.

This clonotype was observed a single time. Relative to the germline gene, one junction end is altered; a read error may explain this. The chain joins TRBV5-1 to TRBJ1-3; a weak D match, TRBD1 (5 bases). Germline loops: CDR1 SGHRS, CDR2 YFSETQ. CDR3 length: 17 amino acids. CDR3 amino acids: CASSLEGAVLSGKTIYF. CDR3 nucleotides: TGCGCCAGCAGCTTGGAAGGGGCAGTCCTCTCTGGAAAAACCATATATTTT.

Only a few counts were recorded for this clonotype. This chain joins TRBV24-1 and TRBJ2-3, with D possibly TRBD2 on 6 matching bases. Trimming shortened V by 0 bases and J by 5 bases, and 11 bases separated the two germline ends. CDR1 KGHDR and CDR2 SFDVKD come from the germline V gene. CDR3 length equals 15 residues. CDR3 nucleotides: TGTGCCACCAGTGATTTGAGGCAGGGAGGAGATACGCAGTATTTT. Translated, it gives CATSDLRQGGDTQYF.

The J gene is TRBJ1-1, the V gene TRBV11-2, with D possibly matching TRBD1 (5 bases). Germline CDR1 and CDR2: SGHAT and FQNNGV. The CDR3 consists of 13 residues. V shed 6 bases and J shed 3 bases, with 11 bases lying between them. This chain's CDR3 is CASSRTGHTEAFF. The CDR3 bases are TGTGCCAGCAGTCGGACGGGACACACTGAAGCTTTCTTT.

The chain joins TRBV29-1 to TRBJ1-5, with D possibly TRBD1 on 6 matching bases. CDR3 length: 12 amino acids. In germline, CDR1 is SQVTM, CDR2 ANQGSEA. Trimming stripped 6 bases from V and 3 bases from J, with 9 bases between. CDR3 DNA sequence: TGCAGCGTAGGACAGTTCAATCAGCCCCAGCATTTT. This translates into CSVGQFNQPQHF.

The chain employs TRBV9 and TRBJ1-1; D call uncertain. Trimming took off 0 bases at V and 6 bases at J, with 12 bases between the two ends. The germline V gene has CDR1 SGDLS and CDR2 YYNGEE. This CDR3 has 14 amino acids. CDR3 residues: CASSVDLFQAEAFF. In DNA, the CDR3 is TGTGCCAGCAGCGTAGACCTATTTCAGGCTGAAGCTTTCTTT.

This clonotype was found a few times. J is TRBJ1-4 and V is TRBV9, with D perhaps matching TRBD1 (6 bases). Germline V gene data show CDR1 as SGDLS and CDR2 as YYNGEE. Trimming took 0 bases from V and 4 from J, leaving 10 bases between them. The CDR3 is 15 residues long. CDR3 sequence (DNA): TGTGCCAGCAGCGTAGTAGGACAGAGTAATGAAAAACTGTTTTTT. Amino acid sequence: CASSVVGQSNEKLFF.

This sequence joins TRBV30 and TRBJ2-7; 8 nucleotides line up with TRBD1. The CDR3 totals 17 residues. After removal of 5 bases from V and 0 bases from J, the junction contained 15 bases not matched to a gene. Germline assignment: CDR1 GTSNPN and CDR2 SVGIG (reference sequence). The CDR3 sequence is CAWSSGTGSLSSYEQYF. The CDR3 nucleotides read TGTGCCTGGTCCTCCGGGACAGGCTCCCTGAGCTCCTACGAGCAGTACTTC.

The rearrangement uses TRBV21-1 and TRBJ2-3. TRBV21-1 corresponds to a pseudogene. This CDR3 is 13 amino acids long. CDR3 DNA: TGTGCCAGCAGCAAATATCAGGAGAATACGCAGTATTTT. Residues: CASSKYQENTQYF.

The V gene is TRBV18, the J gene TRBJ2-1; no clear D. V was cut by 2 bases and J by 3 bases, with 8 bases left in between. The V gene's germline CDR1 is KGHSH and CDR2 LQKENI. The CDR3 covers 14 residues. The CDR3 DNA follows: TGTGCCAGCTCACCATTCTGGGACTACAATGAGCAGTTCTTC. Its translation: CASSPFWDYNEQFF.

The gene calls are TRBV9 and TRBJ1-2; D is uncertain. The V gene's germline CDR1 is SGDLS and CDR2 YYNGEE. V was cut by 0 bases and J by 4 bases, with 7 bases left in between. This CDR3 region has 13 residues. CDR3 residues: CASSVDGPYGYTF. The CDR3 bases are TGTGCCAGCAGCGTAGACGGGCCCTATGGCTACACCTTC.

The V and J genes are TRBV5-5 and TRBJ2-1, with a weak D call TRBD1 (6 bases). The CDR3 spans 15 residues. Trimming took 0 bases from V and 6 from J, leaving 13 bases between them. The germline gives CDR1 SGHKS, CDR2 YYEKEE (reference sequence). CDR3: CASSLVSGVGNEQFF. As DNA, the CDR3 is TGTGCCAGCAGCTTGGTATCAGGGGTTGGCAATGAGCAGTTCTTC. The variable domain in full, with the rest retrieved from reference TRBV5-5 and TRBJ2-1, is DAGVTQSPTHLIKTRGQQVTLRCSPISGHKSVSWYQQVLGQGPQFIFQYYEKEERGRGNFPDRFSARQFPNYSSELNVNALLLGDSALYLCASSLVSGVGNEQFFGPGTRLTVL.

At least ten counts were recorded for this clonotype. This chain uses TRBV7-3 with TRBJ2-1; TRBD2 matches at 7 bases. The V and J ends lost 5 bases and 4 bases, in that order; junction bases with no gene match: 8. The CDR3 totals 15 residues. Looked up from germline, CDR1 is SGHTA and CDR2 is FQGTGA. CDR3 amino acids: CASSPVGGNYNEQFF. As DNA, the CDR3 is TGTGCCAGCAGCCCTGTCGGGGGGAATTACAATGAGCAGTTCTTC.

This chain links TRBV7-2 with TRBJ2-2; D possibly corresponds to TRBD1 (6 bases). The germline gives CDR1 SGHTA, CDR2 FQGNSA. V lost 5 bases and J lost 7, with 14 bases in between. The CDR3 covers 14 residues. The CDR3 here is CASSLGHRVGELFF. CDR3 bases: TGTGCCAGCAGCCTGGGACACAGGGTCGGGGAGCTGTTTTTT.